Listed here is a single TCR beta chain. Its specificity is unknown. Deep was the level at which the assay was run. Sequencing was performed with immunoSEQ multiplex PCR; in TCRdb, only in-frame clones are kept and a portion is missing. The repertoire consists of roughly 640,000 clones, with approximately 79% occurring once and the leading ten covering less than 2%. The V and J ends lost 3 bases and 5 bases respectively, with 5 bases between them. The CDR3 consists of 12 residues. Germline V CDR1 and CDR2: MDHEN, SYDVKM. The sample is drawn from a study of shared clonotypes between healthy human individuals. Study results and caveats: What limited the represented genetic and exposure-history diversity was the small number of donors.

The chain couples TRBV28 to TRBJ2-1, with D unresolved. The clonotype was recovered from a woman aged 25 to 39 in good health. What was sequenced was memory CD4+ T cells sorted from blood. This sample's subset: CD45RA-negative fraction. The CDR3 coding sequence is TGTGCCAGCAGTTTCTTACACAATGAGCAGTTCTTC. Translating it yields CASSFLHNEQFF.